The 15 T cell receptor beta chains below were found in one sample sequenced in a study of cytomegalovirus exposure and HLA in healthy donors. Primers for the PCR totalled 60 Vbeta and 13 Jbeta. Clones were sequenced by immunoSEQ multiplex PCR, and TCRdb holds only the in-frame ones, with some missing. The repertoire holds about 180,000 clones, around 80% seen once, with 1% in the top ten. The specimen was PBMCs. The receptors shown here come from a woman between 45 and 60 years old in good health and CMV-seropositive.

This rearrangement joins TRBV10-2 to TRBJ2-5; 10 bases line up with TRBD2. Gene TRBJ2-7 matches the end of the DNA better, so the J call may be wrong. Germline V gives CDR1 WSHSY, CDR2 SAAADI. This CDR3 is 15 amino acids long. The CDR3 reads CASRDSGGNSYEQYF. The CDR3 DNA reads TGCGCCAGCAGGGATAGCGGGGGGAACTCCTACGAGCAGTACTTC.

The chain carries TRBV5-8 and TRBJ1-5; weak D call: TRBD1 (5 bases). CDR3 length: 15 residues. The germline CDR1 and CDR2 sequences are SGHTS and YDEGEE. The V gene lost 3 bases and the J gene lost 4 bases, with 14 bases spanning the gap. CDR3: CASSSGTVNNQPQHF. The DNA for the CDR3 is TGTGCCAGCAGCTCCGGGACTGTAAATAATCAGCCCCAGCATTTT.

The chain has TRBV5-6 and TRBJ1-4; D might be TRBD1 (5 bases). V lost 3 bases and J 7 bases, leaving 10 bases between the germline ends. This CDR3 region has 13 residues. Per the germline V gene, CDR1 is SGHDT and CDR2 is YYEEEE. DNA of the CDR3: TGTGCCAGCAGCTGGGGGACTTCTGAAAAACTGTTTTTT. Amino acid sequence: CASSWGTSEKLFF.

V is TRBV7-2 and J is TRBJ2-3, with a weak D call TRBD1 (5 bases). The CDR3 is 18 amino acids. Trimming removed 5 bases at V and 1 base at J, with 22 bases between. Germline CDR1 and CDR2: SGHTA and FQGNSA. DNA of the CDR3: TGTGCCAGCAGCACCCTCCCTCAGGGCTTGAGCCGCACAGATACGCAGTATTTT. Amino acid sequence: CASSTLPQGLSRTDTQYF. The full variable domain, rest sourced from reference TRBV7-2 and TRBJ2-3, is GAGVSQSPSNKVTEKGKDVELRCDPISGHTALYWYRQSLGQGLEFLIYFQGNSAPDKSGLPSDRFSAERTGGSVSTLTIQRTQQEDSAVYLCASSTLPQGLSRTDTQYFGPGTRLTVL.

This clone was seen a few times. The J gene is TRBJ1-2, the V gene TRBV14; D gene ambiguous. The CDR3 has 16 residues. Trimming removed 0 bases from V and 4 bases from J, with 15 bases in between. Per the germline V gene, CDR1 is SGHDN and CDR2 is FVKESK. The CDR3 sequence: CASSQDRRGSSYGYTF. CDR3 DNA sequence: TGTGCCAGCAGCCAAGATCGAAGAGGGTCTAGCTATGGCTACACCTTC. Full variable domain (rest looked up from reference TRBV14 and TRBJ1-2): EAGVTQFPSHSVIEKGQTVTLRCDPISGHDNLYWYRRVMGKEIKFLLHFVKESKQDESGMPNNRFLAERTGGTYSTLKVQPAELEDSGVYFCASSQDRRGSSYGYTFGSGTRLTVV.

The V gene is TRBV7-2, the J gene TRBJ2-3; 7 nucleotides match TRBD2. Germline CDR1 SGHTA, CDR2 FQGNSA. V was clipped by 1 base and J by 3 bases; unmatched bases: 7. CDR3 length: 16 residues. The CDR3 loop reads CASSLGTGEGTDTQYF. As DNA, the CDR3 is TGTGCCAGCAGCTTAGGGACGGGGGAGGGAACAGATACGCAGTATTTT.

The chain uses TRBV11-1 and TRBJ2-7; TRBD1 agrees at 8 bases. The ends lost 5 bases at V and 5 bases at J; junction bases unmatched: 5. This CDR3 region has 13 residues. CDR1 and CDR2 (germline): SGHAT, FQDESV (reference sequence). Here the CDR3 reads CASSVSTGDEQYF. Written as DNA, the CDR3 is TGTGCCAGCAGCGTATCGACAGGGGACGAGCAGTACTTC.

V is TRBV4-1 and J is TRBJ1-1, with D tentatively TRBD1 (5 bases). The V gene lost 4 bases and the J gene lost 0 bases, with 15 bases spanning the gap. Germline V lookup: CDR1 MGHRA, CDR2 YSYEKL. CDR3 length: 16 amino acids. This CDR3 is CASSLQGAGMNTEAFF. The CDR3 DNA is TGCGCCAGCAGCCTCCAAGGGGCAGGCATGAACACTGAAGCTTTCTTT.

Of note for this clone: The germline gene is not matched at one end of the junction; a read error may be the cause. Other nucleotide sequences in the sample specify the same CDR3. The chain employs TRBV14 and TRBJ2-7, with 9 bases matching TRBD2. The CDR3 extends over 19 amino acids. The germline gives CDR1 SGHDN, CDR2 FVKESK. CDR3 in DNA: TGTGCCAGCAGCCCCAAAAGACTACTAGCGGGCTCCAGCTCCTATGAGCAGTACTTC. Protein sequence: CASSPKRLLAGSSSYEQYF.

This chain connects TRBV5-1 to TRBJ2-7, with D perhaps TRBD2 (5 bases). V gave up 5 bases and J gave up 3 bases, with 15 bases separating them. Germline V gives CDR1 SGHRS, CDR2 YFSETQ. The CDR3 extends over 14 amino acids. The DNA for the CDR3 is TGCGCCAGCAGATCTTCGGACTCTTTCTACGAGCAGTACTTC. Its translation: CASRSSDSFYEQYF.

The gene calls are TRBV6-6 and TRBJ2-7; 7 positions agree with TRBD1. Germline trimming cut 5 bases from V and 2 bases from J; bases unmatched to any gene: 3. Germline V gene data show CDR1 as MNHNY and CDR2 as SVGAGI (reference sequence). The CDR3 sequence is 13 residues long. The CDR3 region is CASSPGQTYEQYF. The CDR3 DNA is TGTGCCAGCAGTCCGGGACAGACCTACGAGCAGTACTTC.

In regard to this clone: A junction end diverges from the germline sequence, so it may reflect a read error. The chain has TRBV2 and TRBJ2-2; 7 nucleotides align to TRBD1. This CDR3 is 19 amino acids long. CDR1 is SNHLY and CDR2 is FYNNEI in the germline V gene. The DNA of the CDR3 is TGTGCCAGCAGTGAAGCCCCGCCGGGACAGCGGACGGACACCGGGGAGCTGGTTTTT. Translating gives CASSEAPPGQRTDTGELVF.

This chain uses TRBV27 with TRBJ2-7; 10 bases are a match to TRBD1. The CDR3 spans 16 residues. Germline V lookup: CDR1 MNHEY, CDR2 SMNVEV (reference sequence). V dropped 8 bases and J dropped 6; count of bases not matched to a gene: 16. The CDR3 DNA follows: TGTGCCAGCGTCGGCCGGGACAGGGGAGTTGGAGGCGAGCAGTACTTC. Translation: CASVGRDRGVGGEQYF.

Worth noting for this clone: This sample also contains other DNA sequences that code for the same CDR3. The chain carries TRBV6-5 and TRBJ2-7; the match to TRBD2 covers 11 bases. The junction had 2 bases not matched to a gene; V was cut back by 0 bases and J by 4 bases. This CDR3 region has 15 residues. The germline CDR1 and CDR2 sequences are MNHEY and SVGAGI. CDR3 loop: CASSYSGTSGYEQYF. In DNA, the CDR3 is TGTGCCAGCAGTTACTCAGGGACTAGCGGATACGAGCAGTACTTC.

A single count supports this clone. CDR3 amino acids: CASSLAALLMSSYNEQFF. CDR3 nucleotide sequence: TGCGCCAGCAGCTTGGCCGCCCTCCTGATGAGCTCCTACAATGAGCAGTTCTTC. The rearrangement uses TRBV5-1 and TRBJ2-1; the D is unclear. The CDR3 consists of 18 residues. Germline loops: CDR1 SGHRS, CDR2 YFSETQ. The V end was cut by 0 bases, the J end by 0 bases, with 16 bases between.